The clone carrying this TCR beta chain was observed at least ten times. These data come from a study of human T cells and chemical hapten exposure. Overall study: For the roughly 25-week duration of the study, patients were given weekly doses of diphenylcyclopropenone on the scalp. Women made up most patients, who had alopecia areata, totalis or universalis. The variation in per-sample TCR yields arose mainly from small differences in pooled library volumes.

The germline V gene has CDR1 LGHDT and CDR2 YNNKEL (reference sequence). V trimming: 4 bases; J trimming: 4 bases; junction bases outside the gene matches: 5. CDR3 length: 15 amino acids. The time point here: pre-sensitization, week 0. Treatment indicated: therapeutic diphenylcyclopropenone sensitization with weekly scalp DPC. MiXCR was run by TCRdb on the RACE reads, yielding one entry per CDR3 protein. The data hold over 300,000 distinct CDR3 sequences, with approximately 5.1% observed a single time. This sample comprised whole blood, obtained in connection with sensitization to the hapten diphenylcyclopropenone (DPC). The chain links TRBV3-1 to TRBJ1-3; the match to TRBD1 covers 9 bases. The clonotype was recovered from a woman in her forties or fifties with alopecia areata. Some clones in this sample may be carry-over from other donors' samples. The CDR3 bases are TGTGCCAGCAGCCTGGGACAGGGATTGGGAAACACCATATATTTT. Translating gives CASSLGQGLGNTIYF.